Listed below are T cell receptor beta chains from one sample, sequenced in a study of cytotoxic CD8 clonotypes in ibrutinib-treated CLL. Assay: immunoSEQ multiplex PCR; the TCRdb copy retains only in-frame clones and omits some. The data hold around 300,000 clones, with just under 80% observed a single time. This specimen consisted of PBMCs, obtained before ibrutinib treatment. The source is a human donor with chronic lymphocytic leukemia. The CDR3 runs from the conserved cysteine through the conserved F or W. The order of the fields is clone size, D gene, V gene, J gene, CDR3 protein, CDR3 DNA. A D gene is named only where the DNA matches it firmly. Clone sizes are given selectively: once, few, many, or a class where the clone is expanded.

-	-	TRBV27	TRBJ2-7	CASSFVGGVYEQYF	TGTGCCAGCAGTTTCGTAGGGGGTGTCTACGAGCAGTACTTC
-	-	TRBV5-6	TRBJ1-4	CASSWEPLGSEKLFF	TGTGCCAGCAGCTGGGAACCCCTCGGGAGTGAAAAACTGTTTTTT
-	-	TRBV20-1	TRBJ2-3	CSALVPDTQYF	TGCAGTGCTCTAGTTCCAGATACGCAGTATTTT
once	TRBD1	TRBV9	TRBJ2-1	CASRPGQGANEQFF	TGTGCCAGCAGACCGGGACAGGGGGCCAATGAGCAGTTCTTC
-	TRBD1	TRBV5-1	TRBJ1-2	CASSLTVSTGGRHGYTF	TGCGCCAGCAGCTTGACCGTCTCTACAGGGGGTCGACATGGCTACACCTTC
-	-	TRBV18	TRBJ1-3	CASSPPSGRSGNTIYF	TGTGCCAGCTCACCACCTTCCGGGAGGTCTGGAAACACCATATATTTT
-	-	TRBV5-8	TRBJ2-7	CASSLMDRHEYF	TGTGCCAGCAGCCTTATGGACAGACACGAGTACTTC
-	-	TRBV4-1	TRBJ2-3	CASSQGHGTNTQYF	TGCGCCAGCAGCCAAGGACACGGCACAAATACGCAGTATTTT
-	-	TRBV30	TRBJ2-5	CAWKGDGYQETQYF	TGTGCCTGGAAAGGAGACGGGTACCAAGAGACCCAGTACTTC
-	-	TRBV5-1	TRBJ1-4	CASSLNRLTTNEKLFF	TGCGCCAGCAGCTTGAACAGGCTTACAACTAATGAAAAACTGTTTTTT
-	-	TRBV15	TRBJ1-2	CATSRVIGGTNYGYTF	TGTGCCACCAGCAGAGTGATAGGGGGAACTAACTATGGCTACACCTTC
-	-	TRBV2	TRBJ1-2	CASSEQGYGYTF	TGTGCCAGCAGTGAACAGGGGTATGGCTACACCTTC
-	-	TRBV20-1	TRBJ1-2	CSALEYGYTF	TGCAGTGCGCTGGAGTATGGCTACACCTTC
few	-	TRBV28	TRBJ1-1	CASGLAEAFF	TGTGCCAGCGGGCTGGCTGAAGCTTTCTTT
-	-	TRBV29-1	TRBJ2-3	CSVSGSSTDTQYF	TGCAGCGTTTCCGGGTCTAGCACAGATACGCAGTATTTT
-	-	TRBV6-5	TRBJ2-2	CASSYSLYTGELFF	TGTGCCAGCAGTTACTCGTTGTACACCGGGGAGCTGTTTTTT
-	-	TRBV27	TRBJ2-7	CASSFRDASYEQYF	TGTGCCAGCAGTTTCAGGGATGCCTCCTACGAGCAGTACTTC
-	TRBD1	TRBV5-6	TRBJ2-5	CASSFWTGWETQYF	TGTGCCAGCAGCTTTTGGACAGGGTGGGAGACCCAGTACTTC
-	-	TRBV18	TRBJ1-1	CASSPLLGGIEAFF	TGTGCCAGCTCACCACTGCTGGGGGGGATTGAAGCTTTCTTT
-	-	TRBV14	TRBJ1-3	CASSQQRGNTIYF	TGTGCCAGCAGCCAACAGCGCGGAAACACCATATATTTT
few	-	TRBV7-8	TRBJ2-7	CASSLPRSEQYF	TGTGCCAGCAGCTTACCCCGTAGCGAGCAGTACTTC
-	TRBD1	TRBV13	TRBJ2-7	CASSLTGSYEQYF	TGTGCCAGCAGCTTGACAGGGTCCTACGAGCAGTACTTC
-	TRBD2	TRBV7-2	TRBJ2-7	CASSIGLAGVPEQYF	TGTGCCAGCAGCATCGGACTAGCGGGAGTCCCCGAGCAGTACTTC
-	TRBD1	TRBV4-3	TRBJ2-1	CASSARTGRWSNEQFF	TGCGCCAGCAGCGCGAGGACAGGGCGGTGGAGCAATGAGCAGTTCTTC
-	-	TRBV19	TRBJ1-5	CASSIATGTSNQPQHF	TGTGCCAGTAGTATAGCGACTGGGACAAGCAATCAGCCCCAGCATTTT
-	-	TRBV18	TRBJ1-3	CASSPYFSSGNTIYF	TGTGCCAGCTCACCTTATTTTAGCTCTGGAAACACCATATATTTT
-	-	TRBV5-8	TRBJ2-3	CASSHHRLASIWDTQYF	TGTGCCAGCAGCCACCACAGGCTAGCGAGCATTTGGGATACGCAGTATTTT
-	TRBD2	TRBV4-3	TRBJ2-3	CASSQDLVSGSSTDTQYF	TGCGCCAGCAGCCAAGATCTCGTGAGCGGGAGTTCTACAGATACGCAGTATTTT
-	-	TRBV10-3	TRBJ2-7	CAISESLGSPLHEQYF	TGTGCCATCAGTGAGAGTCTGGGATCTCCTCTCCACGAGCAGTACTTC
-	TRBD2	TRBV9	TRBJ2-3	CASSVMGASGNTQYF	TGTGCCAGCAGCGTAATGGGCGCTAGCGGGAATACGCAGTATTTT
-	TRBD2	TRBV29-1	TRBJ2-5	CSVDRTSGSEETQYF	TGCAGCGTTGACCGGACTAGCGGGAGTGAGGAGACCCAGTACTTC
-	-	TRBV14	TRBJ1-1	CASSPAGGRTTEAFF	TGTGCCAGCAGCCCCGCTGGGGGAAGAACCACTGAAGCTTTCTTT
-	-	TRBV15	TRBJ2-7	CATSREIQFEQYF	TGTGCCACCAGCAGAGAAATCCAGTTCGAGCAGTACTTC
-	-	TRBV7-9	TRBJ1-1	CASSFRAGENTEAFF	TGTGCCAGCAGCTTCAGGGCAGGGGAGAACACTGAAGCTTTCTTT
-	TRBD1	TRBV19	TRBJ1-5	CASSIALGTGGNSGNQPQHF	TGTGCCAGTAGTATAGCTTTGGGAACAGGGGGCAACTCCGGCAATCAGCCCCAGCATTTT
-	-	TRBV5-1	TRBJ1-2	CASRADYGYTF	TGCGCCAGCAGGGCGGACTATGGCTACACCTTC
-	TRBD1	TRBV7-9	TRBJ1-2	CASSPGQNYGYTF	TGTGCCAGCAGCCCGGGACAGAACTATGGCTACACCTTC
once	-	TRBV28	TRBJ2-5	CASSSPTGVYQETQYF	TGTGCCAGCAGTTCCCCAACTGGGGTGTACCAAGAGACCCAGTACTTC
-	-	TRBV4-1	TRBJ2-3	CASSQESRRSTDTQYF	TGCGCCAGCAGCCAAGAATCTCGGCGGAGCACAGATACGCAGTATTTT
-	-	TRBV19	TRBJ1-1	CASSRGGFEAFF	TGTGCCAGTAGCAGGGGTGGCTTTGAAGCTTTCTTT
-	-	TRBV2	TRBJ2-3	CARRTESTDTQYF	TGTGCCAGACGGACAGAGAGCACAGATACGCAGTATTTT
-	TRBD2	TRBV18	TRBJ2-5	CASSPISGLAVITQYF	TGTGCCAGCTCACCCATCTCGGGACTAGCGGTGATAACCCAGTACTTC
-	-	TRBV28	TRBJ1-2	CASSLEDSYGYTF	TGTGCCAGCAGTTTAGAGGACAGCTATGGCTACACCTTC
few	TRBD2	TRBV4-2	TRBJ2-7	CASSQFKGGAYEQYF	TGTGCCAGCAGCCAATTTAAGGGAGGGGCCTACGAGCAGTACTTC
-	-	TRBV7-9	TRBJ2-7	CASSLGHSYEQYF	TGTGCCAGCAGCTTAGGCCACTCCTACGAGCAGTACTTC
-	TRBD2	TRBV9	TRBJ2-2	CASSGQAGANTGELFF	TGTGCCAGCAGCGGACAAGCGGGAGCGAACACCGGGGAGCTGTTTTTT
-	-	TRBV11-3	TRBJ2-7	CASSSSGRVGEQYF	TGTGCCAGCAGCTCCTCGGGCAGGGTTGGCGAGCAGTACTTC
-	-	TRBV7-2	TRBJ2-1	CASSFLQSSYNEQFF	TGTGCCAGCAGCTTTCTACAGAGCTCCTACAATGAGCAGTTCTTC
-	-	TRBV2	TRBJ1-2	CASRAELGNYGYTF	TGTGCCAGCAGGGCGGAACTTGGGAACTATGGCTACACCTTC
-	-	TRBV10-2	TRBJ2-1	CASSEWDEQFF	TGCGCCAGCAGTGAGTGGGATGAGCAGTTCTTC
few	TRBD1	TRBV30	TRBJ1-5	CALSQGAGQPQHF	TGTGCCTTGTCTCAGGGGGCAGGTCAGCCCCAGCATTTT
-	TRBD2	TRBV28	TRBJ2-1	CASSSTSGRTYNEQFF	TGTGCCAGCAGTTCAACTAGCGGCCGCACCTACAATGAGCAGTTCTTC
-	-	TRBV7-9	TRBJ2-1	CASSSRTVYNEQFF	TGTGCCAGCAGCTCCCGGACAGTCTACAATGAGCAGTTCTTC
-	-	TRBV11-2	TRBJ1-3	CASSLEVVSGNTIYF	TGTGCCAGCAGCCTTGAGGTGGTCTCTGGAAACACCATATATTTT
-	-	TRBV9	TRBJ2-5	CASSAGGVGLLYQETQYF	TGTGCCAGCAGCGCCGGAGGGGTAGGACTCCTTTACCAAGAGACCCAGTACTTC
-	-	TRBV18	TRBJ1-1	CASSPTLDTEAFF	TGTGCCAGCTCACCCACTCTGGACACTGAAGCTTTCTTT
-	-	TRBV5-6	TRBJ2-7	CASSYRGVPEQYF	TGTGCCAGCAGTTATAGAGGGGTCCCCGAGCAGTACTTC
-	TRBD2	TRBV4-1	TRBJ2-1	CASNLGLAGVHEQFF	TGCGCCAGCAACCTGGGACTAGCGGGAGTCCATGAGCAGTTCTTC
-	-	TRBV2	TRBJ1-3	CASSLLGEAAGNTIYF	TGTGCCAGCAGTCTATTGGGCGAGGCAGCTGGAAACACCATATATTTT
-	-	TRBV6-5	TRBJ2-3	CASSDTTVGGTQYF	TGTGCCAGCAGTGACACTACGGTTGGAGGAACGCAGTATTTT